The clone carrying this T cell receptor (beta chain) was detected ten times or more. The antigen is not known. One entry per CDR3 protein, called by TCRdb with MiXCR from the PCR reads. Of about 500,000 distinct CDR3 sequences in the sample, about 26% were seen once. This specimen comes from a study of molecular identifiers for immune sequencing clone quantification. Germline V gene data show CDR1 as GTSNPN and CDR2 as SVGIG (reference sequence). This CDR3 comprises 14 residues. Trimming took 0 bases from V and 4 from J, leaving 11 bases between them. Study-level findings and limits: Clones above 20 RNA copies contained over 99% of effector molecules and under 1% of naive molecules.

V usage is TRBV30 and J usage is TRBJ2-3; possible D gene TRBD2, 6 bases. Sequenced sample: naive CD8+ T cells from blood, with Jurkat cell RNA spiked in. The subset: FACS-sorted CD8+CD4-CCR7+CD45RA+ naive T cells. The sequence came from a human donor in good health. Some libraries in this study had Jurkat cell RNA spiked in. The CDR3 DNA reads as TGTGCCTGGAGTGTGGGTTCGGGAGCAGATACGCAGTATTTT. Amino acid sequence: CAWSVGSGADTQYF.